Sequencing of this TCR beta chain was carried out in a study of beta chain features in type 1 diabetes. The germline gives CDR1 KGHSH, CDR2 LQKENI. Trimming left V 3 bases short and J 2 bases short, with 15 bases between. The CDR3 totals 16 residues. Expressed TCRB transcripts got sequenced, as all isolated RNA was reverse transcribed. TCRdb's copy holds only in-frame clones and misses some; the assay was immunoSEQ multiplex PCR. The table has some 350,000 clones, 9.5% to 10% seen once. This clone was counted only a few times. Its antigen is not known. Broader study findings: Type 1 diabetes patients showed a moderate but significant shortening of TCRB CDR3s in all four CD4+ subsets.

The chain carries TRBV18 and TRBJ2-3; no clear D. The sequencing sample was made of central memory CD4+ T cells from blood. The TCR comes from a man aged 30 to 39 with type 1 diabetes. The CDR3 DNA reads TGTGCCAGCTCACCTTCTTTTCTACGAAACACAGATACGCAGTATTTT. Translated: CASSPSFLRNTDTQYF.